This T cell receptor (beta chain) was documented in a study of blood T cell repertoires in COVID-19. A Seattle source enrolled patients during active infection and followed them longitudinally. Profiled with immunoSEQ multiplex PCR; TCRdb holds only in-frame clones, not every one. The sample shows under 90,000 clones, roughly nine tenths of them seen only once. This clonotype was sampled from a man aged 40-49 years with COVID-19, enrolled during active disease. Sequenced input: peripheral blood.

CDR3: CAISKEDRSVEAFF. CDR3 nucleotides: TGTGCCATCAGTAAAGAGGACAGGAGCGTCGAAGCTTTCTTT. The chain joins TRBV10-3 to TRBJ1-1; 7 bases fit TRBD1. J gave up 8 bases and V 5 bases, and 11 bases lay outside the gene matches. The V gene's germline CDR1 is ENHRY and CDR2 SYGVKD. The CDR3 sequence is 14 residues long.